The clone carrying this TCR beta chain is a singleton in its sample. Mismatch with germline at one junction end may stem from a read error. The naive CD8 population came from CD45RO-negative cells selected for CCR7, without terminally differentiated effector memory CD45RA+ cells. CDR3 length equals 13 residues. Germline CDR1 and CDR2: LNHNV and YYDKDF (reference sequence). This sample stems from a study of shared clonotypes between healthy human individuals. Using immunoSEQ multiplex PCR, the repertoire was profiled, and TCRdb retains in-frame clones only, with some absent. Among some 600,000 clones listed, roughly 96% were seen once.

This receptor was obtained from a woman in her twenties or thirties in good health. The sequenced sample consisted of naive CD8+ T cells sorted from blood. The rearrangement joins TRBV15 to TRBJ2-5; D uncertain. CDR3 coding DNA: TGTGCCACCAGCAATACCCACCAGGAGACCCAGTACTTC. This gives the protein CATSNTHQETQYF.